This TCR beta chain emerged from a study of blood T cell repertoires in COVID-19. Study details: Donors in the United States, Italy and Spain gave samples during acute or convalescent COVID-19. T cells, B-cell-depleted T cells, or PBMCs provided the cDNA or gDNA that served as material.

All exposed participants met a person with COVID-19 within 2 weeks before entering the study. The authors' processing: Estimated nucleated cell counts came from reference gene primer amplification. Assay: immunoSEQ multiplex PCR; the TCRdb copy retains only in-frame clones and omits some. V, J and clone size reflect that table, while D and trimming were determined from the DNA. The sample has roughly 150,000 clones, 65% to 85% seen once; the top ten hold over 5%. The source of this sequence is a man between 65 and 85 years old who had been exposed to COVID-19. Sequenced input: PBMCs or T cells enriched from blood (not recorded which).

CDR3 amino acids: CASKGTAGANVLTF. The CDR3 DNA is TGCGCCAGCAAAGGGACAGCTGGGGCCAACGTCCTGACTTTC. The chain carries TRBV5-1 and TRBJ2-6; TRBD1 aligns across 7 bases. The CDR3 is 14 residues long. The germline gives CDR1 SGHRS, CDR2 YFSETQ. Germline trimming cut 6 bases from V and 2 bases from J; bases unmatched to any gene: 2.